This entry is about one T cell receptor (beta chain). The sample comes from a study of Ad26.COV2.S vaccination and SARS-CoV-2 variants. Turning to the study itself: Donor got 5x10^10 or 1x10^11 viral particles of Ad26.COV2.S.

Treatment indicated: around 19 received Ad26.COV2.S at low or high dose, single or two shots; about 5 received placebo; per-sample allocation not given. Specimen acquisition occurred on day 63 following the initial vaccine or placebo injection. Sequenced by immunoSEQ multiplex PCR; TCRdb stores in-frame clones only, minus some. The sample holds about 350,000 clones, roughly 90% seen once. The TCR originated in a person aged 18 to 59 who received the Ad26.COV2.S COVID-19 vaccine or a placebo. The sequencing here drew on peripheral blood, taken in a trial of Ad26.COV2.S vaccine versus placebo.

The CDR3 region has the DNA TGCGCCAGCAGCCCATCACCCCATCGGACTAGCGGGAGTTCCTACGAGCAGTACTTC. Amino acid sequence: CASSPSPHRTSGSSYEQYF. The chain is built from TRBV5-1 and TRBJ2-7, with 13 bases identical to TRBD2. The length of the CDR3 is 19 residues. Trimming took 4 bases from V and 1 from J; bases not matched to a gene: 14. Germline assignment: CDR1 SGHRS and CDR2 YFSETQ.